Listed below are T cell receptor beta chains from one sample, sequenced in a study of identical twins. TCRdb ran MiXCR on the 5' RACE reads and lists one entry per CDR3 protein. This table has about 900,000 distinct CDR3 sequences, 9% to 15% appearing once. Separately, the same data were catalogued under a study of yellow fever vaccine responses in identical twins.

Input material: PBMCs. These receptor sequences come from a woman in her late teens or twenties in good health. CDR3s include the opening cysteine and the closing phenylalanine or tryptophan. The D gene is left open where the match is weak. Some rows have no size entry. The others give once, few or many, or a class for an expanded clone.

d_gene: TRBD2; j_gene: TRBJ2-3; v_gene: TRBV9; abundance: few; CDR3nt: TGTGCCAGCAGCGTAGAGGGACTAGCGGTGGGACGCACAGATACGCAGTATTTT; CDR3aa: CASSVEGLAVGRTDTQYF
d_gene: .; j_gene: TRBJ2-1; v_gene: TRBV12-3/TRBV12-4; abundance: few; CDR3nt: TGTGCCAGCTGGGACGACTACAATGAGCAGTTCTTC; CDR3aa: CASWDDYNEQFF
d_gene: .; j_gene: TRBJ1-2; v_gene: TRBV28; abundance: .; CDR3nt: TGTGCCAGCAGTGAGGGAGGCCCTTGGGGTGGCTACACCTTC; CDR3aa: CASSEGGPWGGYTF
d_gene: .; j_gene: TRBJ2-5; v_gene: TRBV5-5; abundance: .; CDR3nt: TGTGCCAGCAGCAAGGAGCCAGGGGAGGGGACCCAGTACTTC; CDR3aa: CASSKEPGEGTQYF
d_gene: TRBD1; j_gene: TRBJ1-5; v_gene: TRBV20-1; abundance: many; CDR3nt: TGCAGTGCACGACAGGGCCCCAATCAGCCCCAGCATTTT; CDR3aa: CSARQGPNQPQHF
d_gene: .; j_gene: TRBJ2-1; v_gene: TRBV12-3/TRBV12-4; abundance: .; CDR3nt: TGTGCCAGCAGTTTAGTTACCCTGGGGGACCGCAATGAGCAGTTCTTC; CDR3aa: CASSLVTLGDRNEQFF
d_gene: TRBD1; j_gene: TRBJ2-5; v_gene: TRBV11-2; abundance: few; CDR3nt: TGTGCCAGCAGCACTTGGGGACAGAGGATAGAGACCCAGTACTTC; CDR3aa: CASSTWGQRIETQYF
d_gene: .; j_gene: TRBJ2-5; v_gene: TRBV29-1; abundance: many; CDR3nt: TGCAGCGTTGTTATCCTAAATGGGGGGACCCAGTACTTC; CDR3aa: CSVVILNGGTQYF
d_gene: TRBD1; j_gene: TRBJ2-7; v_gene: TRBV10-3; abundance: .; CDR3nt: TGTGCCATCACGGACAGGACCCCCGAAGGGTCCTACGAGCAGTACTTC; CDR3aa: CAITDRTPEGSYEQYF
d_gene: TRBD2; j_gene: TRBJ2-1; v_gene: TRBV5-1; abundance: few; CDR3nt: TGCGCCAGCAGGACTAGCGGGGGATACAATGAGCAGTTCTTC; CDR3aa: CASRTSGGYNEQFF
d_gene: .; j_gene: TRBJ2-7; v_gene: TRBV9; abundance: once; CDR3nt: TGTGCCAGCAGCGGATCGGACCAAACGAGGGCCTACGAGCAGTACTTC; CDR3aa: CASSGSDQTRAYEQYF
d_gene: TRBD2; j_gene: TRBJ2-7; v_gene: TRBV20-1; abundance: few; CDR3nt: TGCAGTGCTTTGGAGACTAGCGGGAGCTCCTACGAGCAGTACTTC; CDR3aa: CSALETSGSSYEQYF
d_gene: .; j_gene: TRBJ2-1; v_gene: TRBV12-3/TRBV12-4; abundance: many; CDR3nt: TGTGCCAGCAGTTTTGGTATGCAACTCCCCACAAGCTCCTACAATGAGCAGTTCTTC; CDR3aa: CASSFGMQLPTSSYNEQFF
d_gene: TRBD1; j_gene: TRBJ2-3; v_gene: TRBV27; abundance: .; CDR3nt: TGTGCCAGCAGACTCAGACAGGGCCCGGATACGCAGTATTTT; CDR3aa: CASRLRQGPDTQYF
d_gene: .; j_gene: TRBJ2-1; v_gene: TRBV28; abundance: few; CDR3nt: TGTGCCAGCAGTCAATCAGGGGAGGGCGCCTACAATGAGCAGTTCTTC; CDR3aa: CASSQSGEGAYNEQFF
d_gene: TRBD2; j_gene: TRBJ2-1; v_gene: TRBV2; abundance: .; CDR3nt: TGTGCCAGCAGTGAAGAGGGGACTAGCGGCAATGAGCAGTTCTTC; CDR3aa: CASSEEGTSGNEQFF
d_gene: TRBD1; j_gene: TRBJ2-7; v_gene: TRBV11-2; abundance: .; CDR3nt: TGTGCCAGCAGCTCCGGGACAGGGGTAGTTTACGAGCAGTACTTC; CDR3aa: CASSSGTGVVYEQYF
d_gene: .; j_gene: TRBJ1-6; v_gene: TRBV7-2; abundance: .; CDR3nt: TGTGCCAGCAGCTTAGTGCAGGGGCGGAATTCACCCCTCCACTTT; CDR3aa: CASSLVQGRNSPLHF
d_gene: .; j_gene: TRBJ2-3; v_gene: TRBV9; abundance: .; CDR3nt: TGTGCCAGCAGCGTAAGTGAGCGTAACACAGATACGCAGTATTTT; CDR3aa: CASSVSERNTDTQYF
d_gene: .; j_gene: TRBJ1-1; v_gene: TRBV19; abundance: few; CDR3nt: TGTGCCAGTAGTATTACGGGCGGCCCGGGGACTGAAGCTTTCTTT; CDR3aa: CASSITGGPGTEAFF
d_gene: .; j_gene: TRBJ2-1; v_gene: TRBV14; abundance: few; CDR3nt: TGTGCCAGCAGCCAGAGGGGGAGGATGGAGCAGTTCTTC; CDR3aa: CASSQRGRMEQFF
d_gene: TRBD2; j_gene: TRBJ2-1; v_gene: TRBV27; abundance: many; CDR3nt: TGTGCCAGCAGTAATAGCGGGGGGTACAATGAGCAGTTCTTC; CDR3aa: CASSNSGGYNEQFF
d_gene: TRBD1; j_gene: TRBJ2-6; v_gene: TRBV19; abundance: .; CDR3nt: TGTGCCAGTGGGGGGACAGGGCTTTCTGGGGCCAACGTCCTGACTTTC; CDR3aa: CASGGTGLSGANVLTF
d_gene: .; j_gene: TRBJ2-3; v_gene: TRBV28; abundance: few; CDR3nt: TGTGCCAGCAGACCACAGGATGTTTGGACAGATACGCAGTATTTT; CDR3aa: CASRPQDVWTDTQYF
d_gene: TRBD2; j_gene: TRBJ2-1; v_gene: TRBV13; abundance: .; CDR3nt: TGTGCCAGCAGCTTAAGGGATTGGTGGCGGGGGGACTCCTACAATGAGCAGTTCTTC; CDR3aa: CASSLRDWWRGDSYNEQFF
d_gene: .; j_gene: TRBJ2-1; v_gene: TRBV4-1; abundance: .; CDR3nt: TGCGCCAGCAGCCAAGTGGTGGGGGTCAATGAGCAGTTCTTC; CDR3aa: CASSQVVGVNEQFF
d_gene: .; j_gene: TRBJ2-1; v_gene: TRBV12-3/TRBV12-4; abundance: few; CDR3nt: TGTGCCAGCAGGAGCGGATACCGCTCCTACAATGAGCAGTTCTTC; CDR3aa: CASRSGYRSYNEQFF
d_gene: TRBD2; j_gene: TRBJ2-1; v_gene: TRBV24-1; abundance: .; CDR3nt: TGTGCCACCAGTGACAGGACTAGCGGGAGAGGATCAAATGAGCAGTTCTTC; CDR3aa: CATSDRTSGRGSNEQFF
d_gene: .; j_gene: TRBJ2-2; v_gene: TRBV2; abundance: few; CDR3nt: TGTGCCAGCACGGGGCCAAGGAACACCGGGGAGCTGTTTTTT; CDR3aa: CASTGPRNTGELFF